Listed below are T cell receptor beta chains from one sample, sequenced in a study of cytomegalovirus exposure and HLA in healthy donors. Generated by immunoSEQ multiplex PCR, the TCRdb table keeps only in-frame clones and is missing some. The sample holds over 150,000 clones, under 85% seen once. The sequencing sample was made of PBMCs. These receptors were taken from a woman aged 18-35 years in good health and CMV-seropositive. The CDR3 runs from the conserved cysteine through the conserved F or W. A D gene is named only where the DNA matches it firmly. Some rows mark clone size as missing; the rest say once, few, many or name a class of expanded clone.

cdr3_nt: TGTGCCAGCAGCGTAGGCGTAGCGGGGTCTGGTACAGATACGCAGTATTTT
cdr3_aa: CASSVGVAGSGTDTQYF
d_call: TRBD2
j_call: TRBJ2-3
clone_size: -
v_call: TRBV9
cdr3_length: 17

cdr3_nt: TGTGCCAGTAGTCGCACTAGCGGGCTCTACGAGCAGTACTTC
cdr3_aa: CASSRTSGLYEQYF
d_call: TRBD2
j_call: TRBJ2-7
clone_size: few
v_call: TRBV19
cdr3_length: 14

cdr3_nt: TGTGCCAGCAGTGAAACGGACGGAGGATACGAGCAGTACTTC
cdr3_aa: CASSETDGGYEQYF
d_call: -
j_call: TRBJ2-7
clone_size: once
v_call: TRBV6-1
cdr3_length: 14

cdr3_nt: TGTGCCAGCAGTGTCGAGGGTCGTAGCAATGAGCAGTTCTTC
cdr3_aa: CASSVEGRSNEQFF
d_call: -
j_call: TRBJ2-1
clone_size: few
v_call: TRBV27
cdr3_length: 14

cdr3_nt: TGTGCTAGTGGTTTCTCAGGGGTAAGCAATCAGCCCCAGCATTTT
cdr3_aa: CASGFSGVSNQPQHF
d_call: -
j_call: TRBJ1-5
clone_size: -
v_call: TRBV12-5
cdr3_length: 15

cdr3_nt: TGTGCCAGCAGCAACGACGCCGGGGTTCTCACAGATACGCAGTATTTT
cdr3_aa: CASSNDAGVLTDTQYF
d_call: -
j_call: TRBJ2-3
clone_size: -
v_call: TRBV7-2
cdr3_length: 16

cdr3_nt: TGCGCCAGCAGCTTACGACTAGCGGGGAGCACAGATACGCAGTATTTT
cdr3_aa: CASSLRLAGSTDTQYF
d_call: TRBD2
j_call: TRBJ2-3
clone_size: -
v_call: TRBV5-1
cdr3_length: 16

cdr3_nt: TGTGCCCGCAGTCAGTCACAGGGGGCATATGAAAAACTGTTTTTT
cdr3_aa: CARSQSQGAYEKLFF
d_call: TRBD1
j_call: TRBJ1-4
clone_size: once
v_call: TRBV28
cdr3_length: 15

cdr3_nt: TGCGCCAGCAGCTTAGCCGGACTAGCGGGGGGTGGCACAGATACGCAGTATTTT
cdr3_aa: CASSLAGLAGGGTDTQYF
d_call: TRBD2
j_call: TRBJ2-3
clone_size: once
v_call: TRBV5-1
cdr3_length: 18

cdr3_nt: TGTGCCAGCAGCTTAGGGGCGACAGGCACAACTAATGAAAAACTGTTTTTT
cdr3_aa: CASSLGATGTTNEKLFF
d_call: -
j_call: TRBJ1-4
clone_size: -
v_call: TRBV7-8
cdr3_length: 17

cdr3_nt: TGTGCCGGGGCGGGGGGACGCTCTGGAAACACCATATATTTT
cdr3_aa: CAGAGGRSGNTIYF
d_call: -
j_call: TRBJ1-3
clone_size: -
v_call: TRBV30
cdr3_length: 14

cdr3_nt: TGTGCCAGCAGTTCCCCAGGGGGAGAAGACTACGAGCAGTACTTC
cdr3_aa: CASSSPGGEDYEQYF
d_call: TRBD1
j_call: TRBJ2-7
clone_size: -
v_call: TRBV28
cdr3_length: 15

cdr3_nt: TGTGCCAGCAGCCCTCAACAGGGGACTTATAATTCACCCCTCCACTTT
cdr3_aa: CASSPQQGTYNSPLHF
d_call: TRBD1
j_call: TRBJ1-6
clone_size: few
v_call: TRBV7-9
cdr3_length: 16

cdr3_nt: TGTGCCAGCAGTTACTCTTACTCCTACAATGAGCAGTTCTTC
cdr3_aa: CASSYSYSYNEQFF
d_call: -
j_call: TRBJ2-1
clone_size: -
v_call: TRBV6-6
cdr3_length: 14

cdr3_nt: TGTGCCAGCAGCAAACGAACTAGCGGGGGGGCGGGCACCGGGGAGCTGTTTTTT
cdr3_aa: CASSKRTSGGAGTGELFF
d_call: TRBD2
j_call: TRBJ2-2
clone_size: -
v_call: TRBV7-2
cdr3_length: 18

cdr3_nt: TGTGCTAGCAGCTTAGATGGGGGCGAAGAGACCCAGTACTTC
cdr3_aa: CASSLDGGEETQYF
d_call: -
j_call: TRBJ2-5
clone_size: -
v_call: TRBV7-7
cdr3_length: 14

cdr3_nt: TGTGCCAGCAGCTTATCTTCGGATACGCAGTATTTT
cdr3_aa: CASSLSSDTQYF
d_call: -
j_call: TRBJ2-3
clone_size: -
v_call: TRBV7-8
cdr3_length: 12

cdr3_nt: TGTGCCAGCAGCTTACTGGAGGGGGCAAAGACCCAGTACTTC
cdr3_aa: CASSLLEGAKTQYF
d_call: -
j_call: TRBJ2-5
clone_size: -
v_call: TRBV7-2
cdr3_length: 14

cdr3_nt: TGCGCCAGCAGCCAAGTAGCGGCAAGGTCCGGGGAGCTGTTTTTT
cdr3_aa: CASSQVAARSGELFF
d_call: -
j_call: TRBJ2-2
clone_size: few
v_call: TRBV4-1
cdr3_length: 15

cdr3_nt: TGTGCCTGGAATTCCAACAGGGGCAATCAGCCCCAGCATTTT
cdr3_aa: CAWNSNRGNQPQHF
d_call: -
j_call: TRBJ1-5
clone_size: -
v_call: TRBV30
cdr3_length: 14

cdr3_nt: TGTGCCAGCAGCTTGGAGGGGCTTCTAGCCTACGAGCAGTACTTC
cdr3_aa: CASSLEGLLAYEQYF
d_call: -
j_call: TRBJ2-7
clone_size: -
v_call: TRBV5-6
cdr3_length: 15

cdr3_nt: TGTGCCAGCAGCTGGGTAAGGCGGGGGGCTGAAGCTTTCTTT
cdr3_aa: CASSWVRRGAEAFF
d_call: -
j_call: TRBJ1-1
clone_size: -
v_call: TRBV5-6
cdr3_length: 14

cdr3_nt: TGTGCCAGCAGCGATGGGACTGGGAGCTCTGGAAACACCATATATTTT
cdr3_aa: CASSDGTGSSGNTIYF
d_call: -
j_call: TRBJ1-3
clone_size: few
v_call: TRBV9
cdr3_length: 16

cdr3_nt: TGTGCCAGCAGCCTGATACAGGGCCTTAACACTGAAGCTTTCTTT
cdr3_aa: CASSLIQGLNTEAFF
d_call: -
j_call: TRBJ1-1
clone_size: -
v_call: TRBV9
cdr3_length: 15

cdr3_nt: TGCGCCAGCGAGACGGCCAGGGGATTCAAAAACACTGAAGCTTTCTTT
cdr3_aa: CASETARGFKNTEAFF
d_call: -
j_call: TRBJ1-1
clone_size: -
v_call: TRBV10-1
cdr3_length: 16

cdr3_nt: TGTGCCAGCAGTTTTGGGCTAGCGGGGGGAGGGAATGAGCAGTTCTTC
cdr3_aa: CASSFGLAGGGNEQFF
d_call: TRBD2
j_call: TRBJ2-1
clone_size: -
v_call: TRBV27
cdr3_length: 16

cdr3_nt: TGTGCCAGCAGTCAGTCGGAGTATGGCTACACCTTC
cdr3_aa: CASSQSEYGYTF
d_call: -
j_call: TRBJ1-2
clone_size: -
v_call: TRBV6-6
cdr3_length: 12

cdr3_nt: TGCGCCAGCAGCCTCAAGACGGACAGAAACACTGAAGCTTTCTTT
cdr3_aa: CASSLKTDRNTEAFF
d_call: -
j_call: TRBJ1-1
clone_size: -
v_call: TRBV5-1
cdr3_length: 15

cdr3_nt: TGTGCCACGACACAGGGGGAGAGAGGAGAGACCCAGTACTTC
cdr3_aa: CATTQGERGETQYF
d_call: TRBD1
j_call: TRBJ2-5
clone_size: few
v_call: TRBV19
cdr3_length: 14

cdr3_nt: TGCGCCAGCAGCCAAGATAGGGGGGCGGGACAGACCTATGGCTACACCTTC
cdr3_aa: CASSQDRGAGQTYGYTF
d_call: TRBD1
j_call: TRBJ1-2
clone_size: -
v_call: TRBV4-3
cdr3_length: 17

cdr3_nt: TGTGCCAGCAGCTTGGGGGCCGCCAGGTCACCCCCCCACTTT
cdr3_aa: CASSLGAARSPPHF
d_call: -
j_call: TRBJ1-6
clone_size: -
v_call: TRBV5-6
cdr3_length: 14

cdr3_nt: TGTGCCAGCAGCCCTGTGAGGGCTGGAAACACCATATATTTT
cdr3_aa: CASSPVRAGNTIYF
d_call: -
j_call: TRBJ1-3
clone_size: -
v_call: TRBV7-9
cdr3_length: 14

cdr3_nt: TGTGCCAGCAGCCAATGGACTAGCGGGGGGCCACCGAGGGACTACGAGCAGTACTTC
cdr3_aa: CASSQWTSGGPPRDYEQYF
d_call: TRBD2
j_call: TRBJ2-7
clone_size: -
v_call: TRBV4-2
cdr3_length: 19

cdr3_nt: TGTGCCAGCTCACTCGCGGGACAGGTAAACACTGAAGCTTTCTTT
cdr3_aa: CASSLAGQVNTEAFF
d_call: TRBD1
j_call: TRBJ1-1
clone_size: -
v_call: TRBV18
cdr3_length: 15

cdr3_nt: TGTGCCATCAGTGAGTCATGGGGGGACACCGGGGAGCTGTTTTTT
cdr3_aa: CAISESWGDTGELFF
d_call: -
j_call: TRBJ2-2
clone_size: -
v_call: TRBV10-3
cdr3_length: 15

cdr3_nt: TGTGCCAGCTCCCCCGCGAGGGATAGGGATAATTCACCCCTCCACTTT
cdr3_aa: CASSPARDRDNSPLHF
d_call: -
j_call: TRBJ1-6
clone_size: -
v_call: TRBV18
cdr3_length: 16

cdr3_nt: TGTGCCAGCTCACCGGCTAGCGGGGAACGGACAGATACGCAGTATTTT
cdr3_aa: CASSPASGERTDTQYF
d_call: TRBD2
j_call: TRBJ2-3
clone_size: -
v_call: TRBV18
cdr3_length: 16

cdr3_nt: TGTGCCAGCTCGGGAGGTGCTATCAACACTGAAGCTTTCTTT
cdr3_aa: CASSGGAINTEAFF
d_call: -
j_call: TRBJ1-1
clone_size: -
v_call: TRBV18
cdr3_length: 14

cdr3_nt: TGTGCCAGCAAAGCCTCTGGAAACACCATATATTTT
cdr3_aa: CASKASGNTIYF
d_call: -
j_call: TRBJ1-3
clone_size: -
v_call: TRBV9
cdr3_length: 12

cdr3_nt: TGTGCCAGCAGGGCCGGGACAGAGTATGGCTACACCTTC
cdr3_aa: CASRAGTEYGYTF
d_call: TRBD1
j_call: TRBJ1-2
clone_size: -
v_call: TRBV6-5
cdr3_length: 13

cdr3_nt: TGTGCCAGCTCACTTCGGCTAGCGGGGCGCAGCACAGATACGCAGTATTTT
cdr3_aa: CASSLRLAGRSTDTQYF
d_call: TRBD2
j_call: TRBJ2-3
clone_size: -
v_call: TRBV18
cdr3_length: 17

cdr3_nt: TGTGCCAGCAGCGTCAGGGGGCAGCCCCAGCATTTT
cdr3_aa: CASSVRGQPQHF
d_call: TRBD1
j_call: TRBJ1-5
clone_size: -
v_call: TRBV13
cdr3_length: 12

cdr3_nt: TGTGCCAGCAGCTTAGGGCAGGGTGACTATGGCTACACCTTC
cdr3_aa: CASSLGQGDYGYTF
d_call: -
j_call: TRBJ1-2
clone_size: few
v_call: TRBV7-2
cdr3_length: 14

cdr3_nt: TGTGCCAGCAGCACCCGGTCGACAGGGAGTCTCGACGAGCAGTACTTC
cdr3_aa: CASSTRSTGSLDEQYF
d_call: TRBD1
j_call: TRBJ2-7
clone_size: -
v_call: TRBV11-3
cdr3_length: 16

cdr3_nt: TGCGCCAGCAGCCGAGGACTAGCGGGGGGGATAGTCTACGAGCAGTACTTC
cdr3_aa: CASSRGLAGGIVYEQYF
d_call: TRBD2
j_call: TRBJ2-7
clone_size: -
v_call: TRBV5-1
cdr3_length: 17

cdr3_nt: TGTGCCAGCCGTGACCTAGGAGGGGACTCTGGAAACACCATATATTTT
cdr3_aa: CASRDLGGDSGNTIYF
d_call: -
j_call: TRBJ1-3
clone_size: -
v_call: TRBV27
cdr3_length: 16

cdr3_nt: TGTGCCAGCAGCGGACAGCCTAACTATGGCTACACCTTC
cdr3_aa: CASSGQPNYGYTF
d_call: -
j_call: TRBJ1-2
clone_size: -
v_call: TRBV28
cdr3_length: 13

cdr3_nt: TGTGCCAGTAGTATAGCCTCGGACAGGAACACTGAAGCTTTCTTT
cdr3_aa: CASSIASDRNTEAFF
d_call: -
j_call: TRBJ1-1
clone_size: -
v_call: TRBV19
cdr3_length: 15

cdr3_nt: TGTGCCAGCAGTAGGGAGGGGGAGGGCGAGCAGTACTTC
cdr3_aa: CASSREGEGEQYF
d_call: -
j_call: TRBJ2-7
clone_size: -
v_call: TRBV7-9
cdr3_length: 13

cdr3_nt: TGTGCCATCAGTGAAGGGACAGCCAACACTGAAGCTTTCTTT
cdr3_aa: CAISEGTANTEAFF
d_call: TRBD1
j_call: TRBJ1-1
clone_size: few
v_call: TRBV10-3
cdr3_length: 14